This T cell receptor beta chain was observed in a study of identical twins. TCRdb processed the 5' RACE reads anew with MiXCR; each CDR3 protein has one entry. Here the sample spans hundreds of thousands of distinct CDR3 sequences, around 15% being singletons. Sequenced sample: memory (CD45RO+) T cells sorted from blood. The sequence was obtained from a woman in her late teens or twenties in good health.

The DNA for the CDR3 is TGCAGTGCCCTCCTGGCGGACAGGATGTACCAAGAGACCCAGTACTTC. This codes for CSALLADRMYQETQYF. The J gene is TRBJ2-5, the V gene TRBV20-1; 7 bases match TRBD1. J was trimmed by 0 bases and V by 6 bases; bases with no gene match: 13. Germline CDR1 DFQATT, CDR2 SNEGSKA (reference sequence). CDR3 size: 16 residues.